Included here is one T cell receptor beta chain sequence, with context. This clone's antigen is unknown. No qualities accompany the bases; no much larger clone lies one base away. Whole blood was collected in K2EDTA tubes by collaborating institutions according to the institutions' own protocols. Collaborator samples were shipped for TCRbeta analysis as frozen whole blood, isolated PBMCs, or DNA extracted from either sample type. This sample was included in a study of blood T cell repertoires in COVID-19 (dated by TCRdb to about 2020). Concerning the study at large: Collaborator samples came from the United States, Italy and Spain and covered acute and convalescent phases of COVID-19. The prospective study material was composed of cDNA or gDNA derived from T cells, B-cell-depleted T cells, or PBMCs. Subjects who had been exposed to COVID-19, were actively infected with it, or had recovered from it provided the deeply sampled blood TCRbeta repertoires that made up the dataset. The repertoires were made available in a free public database intended to serve as a resource for research on the immune response to SARS-CoV-2. Samples were obtained from the ongoing ImmuneRACE study (first 160 participants) and from some 1,200 subjects provided by 6 global collaborators. Nearly every sample came with metadata listing a de-identified subject ID, COVID-19 status, age in years and sex. HLA class I and class II types, where available, came from metadata supplied by the sample provider rather than from assay-based typing.

V is trimmed back by 5 bases and J by 5 bases, and the junction contains 12 bases that no gene match accounts for. Reading from cysteine to phenylalanine, the CDR3 counts 15 amino acids. Only the CDR3 portion is preserved as DNA: 45 bases, with reading frame beginning at the first base. Sequences SGHNT (CDR1) and YENEEA (CDR2) are obtained from the germline V gene. The paper as a whole reports these results and caveats: Clinical and demographic metadata were provided uncurated, with the amount varying by source and participant.

TCRbeta CDR3 regions were amplified from genomic DNA by means of the immunoSEQ Assay, a bias-controlled multiplex PCR. Processing in the source paper ran as follows. The number of nucleated cells in each sample was estimated from the amplification of reference gene primers within the assay. To quantify the absolute abundance of each unique TCRbeta CDR3 rearrangement, sequence reads were collapsed and filtered. For each sample, productive Simpson clonality was calculated as the square root of Simpson's diversity index over productive rearrangements. The table comes from immuneACCESS by way of TCRdb, which keeps in-frame sequences with V and J called. Part of the clones is missing from these tables; in studies checked, under half for an unresolved V gene and the rest for unknown reasons. The V and J calls and clone size are taken from that table; D and trimming were inferred from the DNA. The sample includes under 150,000 clones, with around 80% observed a single time. The ten top clones hold approximately 3.6% of the sample.

Sequencing was performed on peripheral blood. The sequence joins TRBV11-3 to TRBJ2-7; TRBD1 aligns with 7 central bases. This TCR was recovered from a man in his sixties with acute or convalescent COVID-19. The sequenced DNA: TGTGCCAGCAGCCCCCCGGACAGGTCGGTACACGAGCAGTACTTC. Translated, it gives CASSPPDRSVHEQYF.